These 7 T cell receptor beta chains came from one sample sequenced in a study of identical twins. TCRdb reprocessed the 5' RACE reads via MiXCR and lists one record per CDR3 protein. The sample carries about 250,000 distinct CDR3 sequences, over 11% recorded once. The sequenced sample was memory (CD45RO+) T cells sorted from blood. Source of these receptors: a woman under 30 in good health.

The chain combines TRBV7-6 with TRBJ1-1; maybe TRBD1 (6 bases). Trimming pared 4 bases from V and 3 bases from J, leaving 18 bases between. The V gene's germline CDR1 is SGHVS and CDR2 FNYEAQ. The CDR3 runs 16 residues. CDR3 coding DNA: TGTGCCAGCAGCTCCTCCCGGCGGGGGGGCTACACTGAAGCTTTCTTT. Translating gives CASSSSRRGGYTEAFF.

The chain joins TRBV10-3 to TRBJ1-5, with a possible D match to TRBD1 (5 bases). The germline V gene has CDR1 ENHRY and CDR2 SYGVKD. Trimming shortened V by 7 bases and J by 1 base, and 8 bases separated the two germline ends. This CDR3 has 13 residues. The CDR3 loop is CAITWDSNQPQHF. The DNA of the CDR3 is TGTGCCATCACCTGGGACAGCAATCAGCCCCAGCATTTT.

J is TRBJ2-2 and V is TRBV6-1, with 10 bases aligning to TRBD2. The V and J ends lost 6 bases and 3 bases, in that order; junction bases with no gene match: 4. The germline CDR1 and CDR2 sequences are MNHNS and SASEGT. This CDR3 spans 15 amino acids. The CDR3 sequence: CASSPLAGDTGELFF. As DNA, the CDR3 is TGTGCCAGCAGCCCGCTAGCGGGGGACACCGGGGAGCTGTTTTTT.

The table lists this clonotype with a few counts. This chain connects TRBV20-1 to TRBJ2-1; 7 bases agree with TRBD1. The trim removed 0 bases at V and 1 base at J, leaving 3 bases unmatched. Per the germline V gene, CDR1 is DFQATT and CDR2 is SNEGSKA (reference sequence). CDR3 size: 15 residues. The CDR3 DNA sequence: TGCAGTGCTAGAGATCCGGGACAGTCCTACAATGAGCAGTTCTTC. Protein product: CSARDPGQSYNEQFF.

This clonotype was counted at least ten times. The rearrangement joins TRBV6-2 or TRBV6-3 to TRBJ2-2; D is undetermined. V shed 0 bases and J shed 1 base, with 6 bases lying between them. The CDR3 runs 15 residues. Germline CDR1 MNHEY, CDR2 SVGEGT. CDR3 in amino acids: CASSYSAENTGELFF. The CDR3 DNA reads TGTGCCAGCAGTTACTCTGCAGAGAACACCGGGGAGCTGTTTTTT.

The chain employs TRBV20-1 and TRBJ1-2, with D possibly being TRBD1 (5 bases). Deletions cut 3 bases from V and 8 bases from J, with 16 bases between. CDR1 DFQATT and CDR2 SNEGSKA come from the germline V gene (reference sequence). The CDR3 sequence is 13 residues long. The CDR3 is CSASRDSRGGYTF. In DNA form, the CDR3 reads TGCAGTGCTAGTCGCGACAGTAGAGGCGGCTACACCTTC.

A few counts support this clonotype. The V gene is TRBV9, the J gene TRBJ1-2, with 12 bases matching TRBD1. V dropped 0 bases and J dropped 3; count of bases not matched to a gene: 3. The V gene's germline CDR1 is SGDLS and CDR2 YYNGEE. This CDR3 spans 16 amino acids. The CDR3 sequence: CASSVGGTGGDYGYTF. CDR3 nucleotide sequence: TGTGCCAGCAGCGTAGGCGGGACAGGGGGCGACTATGGCTACACCTTC. The complete variable domain, with remaining parts taken from reference TRBV9 and TRBJ1-2, reads DSGVTQTPKHLITATGQRVTLRCSPRSGDLSVYWYQQSLDQGLQFLIQYYNGEERAKGNILERFSAQQFPDLHSELNLSSLELGDSALYFCASSVGGTGGDYGYTFGSGTRLTVV.